One sample yielded the 30 T cell receptor beta chains listed below, sequenced in a study of blood T cell repertoires in COVID-19. Data came from immunoSEQ multiplex PCR; TCRdb stores just in-frame clones and leaves some out. The table includes a few hundred thousand clones, about four fifths detected once. Sequenced material: peripheral blood. The receptors stem from a man aged 30 to 39 who had recovered from COVID-19.

The chain combines TRBV10-3 with TRBJ1-4, with unresolved D. Trimming shortened V by 10 bases and J by 4 bases, and 7 bases separated the two germline ends. CDR3 length: 11 residues. Germline lookup yields CDR1 ENHRY and CDR2 SYGVKD. CDR3 sequence reads: CATRVNEKLFF. DNA of the CDR3: TGTGCCACGCGGGTTAATGAAAAACTGTTTTTT.

In this sample, this clone turned up once. The chain employs TRBV3-1 (or the pseudogene TRBV3-2) and TRBJ2-3, with TRBD2 identical over 12 bases. The V gene's germline CDR1 is LGHDT and CDR2 YNNKEL (reference sequence). The CDR3 is made up of 15 amino acids. V shed 8 bases and J 2 bases; nucleotides not matched to a gene: 5. DNA for the CDR3: TGTGCCAGCGCTCCTAGCGGGGGGGTCACAGATACGCAGTATTTT. Residues: CASAPSGGVTDTQYF.

This clone was seen a handful of times. The chain has TRBV11-2 and TRBJ2-2; 7 bases map to TRBD2. Trimming took 1 base from V and 7 from J; bases not matched to a gene: 6. Germline V gene sequence: CDR1 SGHAT, CDR2 FQNNGV. The CDR3 contains 15 residues. The CDR3 region is CASSLAFGGIGELFF. CDR3 sequence (DNA): TGTGCCAGCAGCTTAGCTTTCGGGGGGATCGGGGAGCTGTTTTTT.

The V and J genes are TRBV7-9 and TRBJ1-1; D is unclear. CDR3 length equals 11 residues. Germline CDR1 is SEHNR and CDR2 is FQNEAQ (reference sequence). Trimming removed 7 bases from V and 4 bases from J, with 7 bases in between. CDR3 DNA: TGTGCCAGCACTCCGAGCACTGAAGCTTTCTTT. Its translation: CASTPSTEAFF.

This sequence joins TRBV5-1 and TRBJ2-2, with D possibly TRBD2 on 5 matching bases. This CDR3 is built from 16 residues. CDR1 SGHRS and CDR2 YFSETQ come from the germline V gene. Trimming took 0 bases from V and 6 from J, leaving 15 bases between them. This CDR3 reads CASSLATRAQPGELFF. As DNA, the CDR3 is TGCGCCAGCAGCTTGGCCACTAGAGCCCAACCCGGGGAGCTGTTTTTT. The complete variable domain, with remaining parts taken from reference TRBV5-1 and TRBJ2-2, reads KAGVTQTPRYLIKTRGQQVTLSCSPISGHRSVSWYQQTPGQGLQFLFEYFSETQRNKGNFPGRFSGRQFSNSRSEMNVSTLELGDSALYLCASSLATRAQPGELFFGEGSRLTVL.

This sequence joins TRBV19 and TRBJ1-1, with 9 positions matching TRBD1. This CDR3 contains 14 residues. Germline V gene data show CDR1 as LNHDA and CDR2 as SQIVND (reference sequence). Unmatched junction bases numbered 8, after V lost 0 bases and J lost 12 bases. The CDR3 DNA sequence: TGTGCCAGTAGTATAGATCCACAGGGGGCGCTGACTTTCTTT. It specifies CASSIDPQGALTFF.

The chain combines TRBV2 with TRBJ1-5, with 7 bases fitting TRBD1. The junction had 16 bases not matched to a gene; V was cut back by 8 bases and J by 3 bases. Germline V gene sequence: CDR1 SNHLY, CDR2 FYNNEI. This CDR3 comprises 17 residues. CDR3 coding DNA: TGTGCCAGCCTCCAATACAAACCGGGACAGACCAATCAGCCCCAGCATTTT. It yields the protein CASLQYKPGQTNQPQHF.

The chain recombines TRBV19 with TRBJ2-2; D unclear. The V end was cut by 6 bases, the J end by 7 bases, with 6 bases between. The CDR3 totals 11 residues. Germline lookup yields CDR1 LNHDA and CDR2 SQIVND (reference sequence). In DNA, the CDR3 is TGTGCCAGTAGGTCCCTCGGGGAGCTGTTTTTT. It encodes CASRSLGELFF.

V and J are TRBV19 and TRBJ1-1; D ambiguous. The V end lost 10 bases, the J end lost 4 bases, and 19 bases lay between the germline ends. The CDR3 loop spans 14 amino acids. CDR1 is LNHDA and CDR2 is SQIVND in the germline V gene (reference sequence). The CDR3 region is CATERGSGSTEAFF. CDR3 in DNA: TGTGCCACCGAGAGAGGGTCGGGGAGCACTGAAGCTTTCTTT.

The chain is built from TRBV18 and TRBJ1-1; possible D gene TRBD1, 6 bases. Germline assignment: CDR1 KGHSH and CDR2 LQKENI. V lost 6 bases and J lost 6, with 14 bases in between. The CDR3 has 13 residues. The CDR3 DNA follows: TGTGCCAGCTCCCAAGACAGGTTGGCTGAAGCTTTCTTT. Residues: CASSQDRLAEAFF.

This clone has only one observation. The chain carries TRBV11-2 and TRBJ2-7; 8 nucleotides align to TRBD1. CDR1 and CDR2 (germline): SGHAT, FQNNGV. The CDR3 extends over 16 amino acids. The J segment lost 3 bases and the V segment lost 1 base, leaving 8 bases of the junction unmatched. For the CDR3, the DNA is TGTGCCAGCAGCTTAGCTCGGACAGGGCAGTACTACGAGCAGTACGTC. Residues: CASSLARTGQYYEQYV.

V gene TRBV4-2 combines with J gene TRBJ1-2; TRBD1 agrees at 11 bases. Germline CDR1 reads LGHNA; CDR2 reads YNFKEQ. The CDR3 covers 15 residues. J lost 7 bases, V lost 3 bases, and 7 bases had no gene match. As DNA, the CDR3 is TGTGCCAGCAGCCAGGCCGGACAGGGGGCAGGTGGCTACACCTTC. Protein: CASSQAGQGAGGYTF.

J is TRBJ2-7 and V is TRBV7-8; weak D call: TRBD2 (5 bases). Germline-derived CDR1 and CDR2 are SGHVS and FQNEAQ. The CDR3 extends over 14 amino acids. V lost 0 bases and J 7 bases, leaving 13 bases between the germline ends. The CDR3 here is CASSLAGATGEQYV. In DNA, the CDR3 is TGTGCCAGCAGCTTAGCGGGAGCCACGGGGGAGCAGTACGTC.

The chain links TRBV19 to TRBJ2-6; 7 bases are shared with TRBD1. The CDR3 runs 16 residues. CDR1 and CDR2 from the germline V gene are LNHDA and SQIVND (reference sequence). V shed 9 bases, J shed 2 bases, and the junction held 10 bases outside the gene matches. This CDR3 reads CASANRGVAGANVLTF. CDR3 sequence (DNA): TGTGCCAGCGCTAACAGGGGTGTGGCTGGGGCCAACGTCCTGACTTTC.

V is TRBV5-1 and J is TRBJ2-5, with 9 nucleotides matching TRBD2. The CDR3 covers 17 residues. V trimming: 0 bases; J trimming: 5 bases; junction bases outside the gene matches: 11. The germline V gene encodes CDR1 SGHRS and CDR2 YFSETQ. The CDR3 DNA is TGCGCCAGCAGCTTGGATCTAGCGGGGAGTGTTACGGAGACCCAGTACTTC. Its protein is CASSLDLAGSVTETQYF. The variable domain in full, completed from reference TRBV5-1 and TRBJ2-5, reads KAGVTQTPRYLIKTRGQQVTLSCSPISGHRSVSWYQQTPGQGLQFLFEYFSETQRNKGNFPGRFSGRQFSNSRSEMNVSTLELGDSALYLCASSLDLAGSVTETQYFGPGTRLLVL.

The chain combines TRBV2 with TRBJ2-5; D perhaps matches TRBD2 (7 bases). Trimming took 1 base from V and 5 from J, leaving 11 bases between them. CDR3 length: 14 residues. The germline CDR1 and CDR2 sequences are SNHLY and FYNNEI. The CDR3 bases are TGTGCCAGCAGTGAAGGGGGGGGGCCGGAGACCCAGTACTTC. Its protein is CASSEGGGPETQYF. Drawing the rest from reference TRBV2 and TRBJ2-5, the complete variable domain is EPEVTQTPSHQVTQMGQEVILRCVPISNHLYFYWYRQILGQKVEFLVSFYNNEISEKSEIFDDQFSVERPDGSNFTLKIRSTKLEDSAMYFCASSEGGGPETQYFGPGTRLLVL.

V and J are TRBV27 and TRBJ2-3; D possibly corresponds to TRBD1 (6 bases). V lost 6 bases and J lost 6, with 10 bases in between. The CDR3 has 12 residues. The germline V gene has CDR1 MNHEY and CDR2 SMNVEV (reference sequence). The CDR3 here is CASRQGWDTQYF. For the CDR3, the DNA is TGTGCCAGCAGACAGGGTTGGGATACGCAGTATTTT.

The rearrangement joins TRBV3-1 (or the pseudogene TRBV3-2) to TRBJ2-5; 8 positions agree with TRBD2. Germline-derived CDR1 and CDR2 are LGHDT and YNNKEL (reference sequence). The CDR3 runs to 14 residues. J was trimmed by 5 bases and V by 3 bases; bases with no gene match: 5. As DNA, the CDR3 is TGTGCCAGCAGCCAGGAGGGACTAGTGGAGACCCAGTACTTC. Translation gives CASSQEGLVETQYF.

V and J are TRBV19 and TRBJ1-5; D might be TRBD1 (6 bases). Per germline, CDR1 LNHDA and CDR2 SQIVND (reference sequence). V was shortened by 6 bases and J by 2 bases, with 14 bases between the two germline ends. There are 15 residues in the CDR3. For the CDR3, the DNA is TGTGCCAGTAGGCTCCAGGGGATTGGCAATCAGCCCCAGCATTTT. Its translation: CASRLQGIGNQPQHF.

In its sample, this clone was seen once. V gene TRBV27 combines with J gene TRBJ2-7; 8 bases align to TRBD1. Germline lookup yields CDR1 MNHEY and CDR2 SMNVEV (reference sequence). The CDR3 totals 14 residues. V was clipped by 6 bases and J by 3 bases; unmatched bases: 7. CDR3 DNA sequence: TGTGCCAGCAGACACAGGGGGTACGTCTACGAGCAGTACTTC. Residues: CASRHRGYVYEQYF.

The chain carries TRBV7-7 and TRBJ2-2; the match to TRBD1 covers 8 bases. The CDR3 covers 15 residues. Trimming at V came to 1 base and at J to 5 bases, leaving 3 bases not matched to a gene. The germline V gene encodes CDR1 SSHAT and CDR2 FNYEAQ (reference sequence). In DNA, the CDR3 is TGTGCCAGCAGCTTAGGACAGGGGAGTACCGGGGAGCTGTTTTTT. As protein: CASSLGQGSTGELFF.

In DNA, the CDR3 is TGTGCCAGCAGTGAATGGACAGGGGTGAACACCGGGGAGCTGTTTTTT. This sequence encodes CASSEWTGVNTGELFF. This chain connects TRBV2 to TRBJ2-2; the match to TRBD1 covers 9 bases. V lost 2 bases to trimming and J lost 1 base; unmatched junction nucleotides: 2. Per the germline V gene, CDR1 is SNHLY and CDR2 is FYNNEI. The CDR3 covers 16 residues.

The chain links TRBV7-9 to TRBJ2-5; 9 bases align to TRBD1. The CDR3 runs 14 residues. Germline trimming cut 5 bases from V and 4 bases from J; bases unmatched to any gene: 5. CDR1 SEHNR and CDR2 FQNEAQ come from the germline V gene (reference sequence). In DNA form, the CDR3 reads TGTGCCAGCAGCCCACAGGGGGCTCGAGAGACCCAGTACTTC. Translating gives CASSPQGARETQYF.

The chain carries TRBV15 and TRBJ1-6; D gene unclear. From germline, CDR1 is LNHNV and CDR2 YYDKDF (reference sequence). Trimming cost V 5 bases and J 0 bases, with 14 bases left between them. This CDR3 comprises 17 residues. The CDR3: CATSSSHGSSYNSPLHF. The CDR3 DNA reads as TGTGCCACCAGCTCGTCCCATGGGAGCTCCTATAATTCACCCCTCCACTTT.

The chain joins TRBV4-1 to TRBJ1-5; tentatively, D is TRBD1 (5 bases). Trimming took off 1 base at V and 2 bases at J, with 9 bases between the two ends. CDR3 size: 15 residues. CDR1 and CDR2 from the germline V gene are MGHRA and YSYEKL. The CDR3 region is CASSQVVQGNQPQHF. DNA for the CDR3: TGCGCCAGCAGCCAAGTTGTACAGGGCAATCAGCCCCAGCATTTT.

This chain connects TRBV6-8 to TRBJ2-7; D might be TRBD2 (5 bases). Trimming took 5 bases from V and 6 from J, leaving 11 bases between them. The germline V gene encodes CDR1 MNHGY and CDR2 SAAAGT. The CDR3 length is 12 residues. DNA of the CDR3: TGTGCCAGCAGTGGCGGGCTTTTCGAGCAGTACTTC. Protein: CASSGGLFEQYF.

The chain joins TRBV18 to TRBJ1-2, with D hard to call. Germline CDR1 and CDR2: KGHSH and LQKENI. V shed 3 bases and J shed 2 bases, with 13 bases lying between them. The CDR3 has 15 amino acids. The CDR3 DNA reads TGTGCCAGCTCACCCACCCCCACACCAAACTATGGCTACACCTTC. It yields the protein CASSPTPTPNYGYTF.

The chain is built from TRBV6-6 and TRBJ2-3; 11 nucleotides match TRBD2. The V gene end was trimmed by 5 bases and the J gene end by 1 base; junction bases not matched to a gene: 17. The CDR3 is 20 amino acids. Germline lookup yields CDR1 MNHNY and CDR2 SVGAGI (reference sequence). The CDR3 spells CASSLGVFSGGARGTDTQYF. CDR3 coding DNA: TGTGCCAGCAGTCTGGGGGTTTTTAGCGGGGGGGCCAGAGGCACAGATACGCAGTATTTT.

This chain joins TRBV28 and TRBJ2-2; 7 nucleotides match TRBD1. The CDR3 has 14 residues. V lost 3 bases to trimming and J lost 6 bases; unmatched junction nucleotides: 4. CDR1 and CDR2 from the germline V gene are MDHEN and SYDVKM. CDR3 in DNA: TGTGCCAGCAGTTTGGTACAGGGGTCCGGGGAGCTGTTTTTT. This sequence encodes CASSLVQGSGELFF.

Of note for this clone: This specimen includes other DNA sequences encoding the same CDR3. The chain has TRBV7-9 and TRBJ2-5; possible D gene TRBD2, 5 bases. The CDR3 runs to 13 residues. Germline V CDR1 and CDR2: SEHNR, FQNEAQ (reference sequence). V was shortened by 0 bases and J by 5 bases, with 7 bases between the two germline ends. In nucleotides, the CDR3 is TGTGCCAGCAGCTTAGCCGGCGGGGAGACCCAGTACTTC. As protein: CASSLAGGETQYF.